The entry below gives a single T cell receptor (beta chain) sequence along with its context. The data were taken from a study of CD8 T cells in Susac syndrome. Random hexamers primed reverse transcription of roughly 0.5 to 1 ug RNA. TCRdb reprocessed the immunoSEQ multiplex PCR reads with MiXCR, giving one entry per CDR3 protein. The table has 180,000 or so distinct CDR3 sequences, 90% to 95% seen once; the top ten hold roughly 0.088%. Per the germline V gene, CDR1 is MGHRA and CDR2 is YSYEKL. This CDR3 comprises 17 residues. Germline trimming cut 1 base from V and 4 bases from J; bases unmatched to any gene: 4.

The genes are TRBV4-1 and TRBJ2-1; 13 nucleotides align to TRBD2. This TCR was recovered from a human donor with multiple sclerosis. Sequencing was carried out using CD4+ T cells from PBMCs. DNA of the CDR3: TGCGCCAGCAGCCAAGCAGGGACTAGCGGGGTTTACAATGAGCAGTTCTTC. It specifies CASSQAGTSGVYNEQFF.